The 32 T cell receptor beta chains presented below share a single source sample, sequenced in a study of cytomegalovirus exposure and HLA in healthy donors. 60 Vbeta and 13 Jbeta primers were used in PCR. Data came from immunoSEQ multiplex PCR; TCRdb stores just in-frame clones and leaves some out. The sample records 110,000 or so clones, 67% being singletons. Sequenced: PBMCs. These receptor sequences come from a man aged 18 to 30 in good health and CMV-seropositive.

This chain links TRBV5-6 with TRBJ2-6, with D perhaps matching TRBD1 (6 bases). CDR1 is SGHDT and CDR2 is YYEEEE in the germline V gene. V was clipped by 5 bases and J by 2 bases, with 11 bases between them. CDR3 length: 15 residues. CDR3 loop: CASREQGAGANVLTF. The CDR3 nucleotides read TGTGCCAGCAGAGAACAGGGCGCTGGGGCCAACGTCCTGACTTTC.

The chain has TRBV4-2 and TRBJ2-2; TRBD2 agrees at 7 bases. CDR1 is LGHNA, CDR2 YNFKEQ, per germline. Trimming took 3 bases from V and 2 from J; bases not matched to a gene: 6. The CDR3 sequence is 16 residues long. The DNA of the CDR3 is TGTGCCAGCAGCCAGTCCGGACTAGATAACACCGGGGAGCTGTTTTTT. Its protein is CASSQSGLDNTGELFF.

This clone turned up a few times. The chain combines TRBV7-2 with TRBJ2-3; D perhaps matches TRBD1 (5 bases). V lost 1 base and J 7 bases, leaving 12 bases between the germline ends. The CDR3 is made up of 14 amino acids. Germline values: CDR1 SGHTA, CDR2 FQGNSA. Here the CDR3 reads CASSLDTRTHTQYF. The DNA of the CDR3 is TGTGCCAGCAGCTTAGATACACGGACACATACGCAGTATTTT.

V gene TRBV18 combines with J gene TRBJ1-2, with D unclear. Deletions cut 3 bases from V and 4 bases from J, with 21 bases between. Per germline, CDR1 KGHSH and CDR2 LQKENI. The CDR3 length is 17 residues. The CDR3 loop reads CASSPSSSLGGSYGYTF. The CDR3 nucleotides are TGTGCCAGCTCACCGTCCTCGAGCTTAGGAGGGAGCTATGGCTACACCTTC.

J is TRBJ2-7 and V is TRBV6-1, with D possibly being TRBD2 (5 bases). This CDR3 is 13 amino acids long. Germline V gene data show CDR1 as MNHNS and CDR2 as SASEGT. V was clipped by 6 bases and J by 7 bases, with 16 bases between them. CDR3 sequence reads: CASSWVQSGEQYV. In nucleotides, the CDR3 is TGTGCCAGCAGCTGGGTCCAATCGGGAGAGCAGTACGTC.

The sample holds one count of this clone. This sequence joins TRBV4-1 and TRBJ2-1, with 8 nucleotides matching TRBD1. CDR1 and CDR2 (germline): MGHRA, YSYEKL. Trimming at V came to 4 bases and at J to 9 bases, leaving 5 bases not matched to a gene. The CDR3 is made up of 13 amino acids. CDR3 sequence reads: CASSRPQGAEQFF. CDR3 DNA: TGCGCCAGCAGCCGACCCCAGGGGGCTGAGCAGTTCTTC.

This clone was detected only a few times. The rearrangement uses TRBV29-1 and TRBJ2-1; D remains ambiguous. Trimming stripped 7 bases from V and 4 bases from J, with 11 bases between. The germline V gene encodes CDR1 SQVTM and CDR2 ANQGSEA. The CDR3 sequence is 12 residues long. DNA of the CDR3: TGCAGCGGACTGCCTACATACAATGAGCAGTTCTTC. Translation gives CSGLPTYNEQFF.

The chain joins TRBV6-5 to TRBJ1-2, with D unresolved. Germline CDR1 and CDR2: MNHEY and SVGAGI. CDR3 length: 13 amino acids. V shed 5 bases and J shed 6 bases, with 13 bases lying between them. The CDR3 region has the DNA TGTGCCAGCAGTCCCGACGGGTATGATGGCTACACCTTC. This encodes CASSPDGYDGYTF.

This clone appeared once. This chain links TRBV7-2 with TRBJ1-2, with D perhaps TRBD1 (5 bases). Deletions cut 1 base from V and 2 bases from J, with 8 bases between. CDR1 SGHTA and CDR2 FQGNSA come from the germline V gene. The CDR3 extends over 14 amino acids. CDR3 bases: TGTGCCAGCAGCTTAGTCCCAGGGAACTATGGCTACACCTTC. This codes for CASSLVPGNYGYTF.

The rearrangement joins TRBV6-5 to TRBJ1-5, with a weak D call TRBD1 (5 bases). V was shortened by 6 bases and J by 3 bases, with 6 bases between the two germline ends. This CDR3 is built from 12 residues. Germline loops: CDR1 MNHEY, CDR2 SVGAGI. The CDR3 is CASRDNNQPQHF. The CDR3 region has the DNA TGTGCCAGCAGGGACAACAATCAGCCCCAGCATTTT.

The chain uses TRBV5-6 and TRBJ2-3; maybe TRBD2 (5 bases). Germline CDR1 is SGHDT and CDR2 is YYEEEE. The CDR3 extends over 14 amino acids. With 2 bases removed from V and 4 bases from J, the gap between germline ends came to 11 bases. CDR3 residues: CASSFSAPSDTQYF. CDR3 DNA: TGTGCCAGCAGCTTTAGCGCCCCCTCAGATACGCAGTATTTT.

The chain couples TRBV15 to TRBJ1-4; TRBD1 agrees at 7 bases. Unmatched junction bases numbered 11, after V lost 3 bases and J lost 16 bases. This CDR3 has 13 amino acids. CDR1 and CDR2 from the germline V gene are LNHNV and YYDKDF (reference sequence). In nucleotides, the CDR3 is TGTGCCACCAGCAGGGGGACAGCAACAGTCGAGTTTTTT. It translates to CATSRGTATVEFF.

The chain is built from TRBV6-6 and TRBJ1-5, with D uncertain. Trimming removed 2 bases from V and 3 bases from J, with 8 bases in between. This CDR3 contains 14 residues. The germline CDR1 and CDR2 sequences are MNHNY and SVGAGI (reference sequence). The CDR3 bases are TGTGCCAGCAGTTACCAGAACACCAATCAGCCCCAGCATTTT. This gives the protein CASSYQNTNQPQHF.

This clone appeared once. This rearrangement joins TRBV6-5 to TRBJ1-2, with 8 nucleotides matching TRBD1. V trimming: 0 bases; J trimming: 6 bases; junction bases outside the gene matches: 3. This CDR3 spans 14 amino acids. Germline V CDR1 and CDR2: MNHEY, SVGAGI. The CDR3 DNA sequence: TGTGCCAGCAGTTACTCGACAGGGGAGGATGGCTACACCTTC. Translated, it gives CASSYSTGEDGYTF.

The V gene is TRBV10-2, the J gene TRBJ1-2; D not certain. The CDR3 is 12 residues long. Looked up from germline, CDR1 is WSHSY and CDR2 is SAAADI. Trimming removed 3 bases at V and 5 bases at J, with 7 bases between. For the CDR3, the DNA is TGCGCCAGCAGTGACCCAACTTATGGCTACACCTTC. Protein: CASSDPTYGYTF.

The rearrangement joins TRBV5-4 to TRBJ2-3; 11 nucleotides line up with TRBD2. V lost 5 bases to trimming and J lost 5 bases; unmatched junction nucleotides: 19. Germline values: CDR1 SGHNT, CDR2 YYREEE (reference sequence). This CDR3 region has 19 residues. The CDR3 region is CASRIAGGRSPSPRDTQYF. CDR3 coding DNA: TGTGCCAGCAGGATAGCGGGGGGGCGGTCCCCTTCACCTAGAGATACGCAGTATTTT.

The V call is TRBV5-4, the J call TRBJ2-7; TRBD1 matches 8 bases. The germline gives CDR1 SGHNT, CDR2 YYREEE (reference sequence). CDR3 length: 15 amino acids. The ends lost 2 bases at V and 0 bases at J; junction bases unmatched: 4. The CDR3 region has the DNA TGTGCCAGCAGCTTCGGGACAGGAAGCTCCTACGAGCAGTACTTC. Amino acids: CASSFGTGSSYEQYF.

The CDR3 bases are TGCAGCGCAGAGGCGGGGCCTGGCTACACCTTC. Protein: CSAEAGPGYTF. J is TRBJ1-2 and V is TRBV29-1, with D tentatively TRBD1 (5 bases). This CDR3 has 11 amino acids. V lost 7 bases to trimming and J lost 7 bases, with 13 bases between them. Germline loops: CDR1 SQVTM, CDR2 ANQGSEA.

V gene TRBV2 combines with J gene TRBJ2-5, with D maybe TRBD2 (7 bases). The DNA end lines up better with TRBJ2-7; the J call may be wrong. Germline loops: CDR1 SNHLY, CDR2 FYNNEI. The CDR3 consists of 15 residues. CDR3 sequence (DNA): TGTGCCAGCAGTTGGGGGGGGGCCGCCCCCTACGAGCAGTACTTC. Translating it yields CASSWGGAAPYEQYF.

The chain couples TRBV27 to TRBJ2-7, with TRBD1 matching over 7 bases. Germline CDR1 and CDR2: MNHEY and SMNVEV (reference sequence). CDR3 length: 15 residues. After removal of 4 bases from V and 1 base from J, the junction contained 7 bases not matched to a gene. CDR3 bases: TGTGCCAGCAGTTCTCCCGGGACAGTGTCCTACGAGCAGTACTTC. Protein: CASSSPGTVSYEQYF.

V usage is TRBV28 and J usage is TRBJ1-4; 7 bases are shared with TRBD1. CDR3 length: 13 amino acids. Trimming at V came to 11 bases and at J to 2 bases, leaving 5 bases not matched to a gene. In germline, CDR1 is MDHEN, CDR2 SYDVKM. As DNA, the CDR3 is TGTGCCGCAGAACAGGGGACTAATGAAAAACTGTTTTTT. Amino acids: CAAEQGTNEKLFF.

Only one count was recorded for this clone. The chain carries TRBV2 and TRBJ1-6; D might be TRBD1 (6 bases). V dropped 8 bases and J dropped 0 bases, with 11 bases sitting between them. This CDR3 contains 15 residues. Germline V gene sequence: CDR1 SNHLY, CDR2 FYNNEI. The CDR3 DNA follows: TGTGCCAGCCAGGGGTATAGCTCCTATAATTCACCCCTCCACTTT. Encoded protein: CASQGYSSYNSPLHF.

This clone showed up just a few times. V gene TRBV7-8 combines with J gene TRBJ2-6, with a tentative D call TRBD2 (7 bases). The CDR3 covers 18 residues. With 1 base removed from V and 4 bases from J, the gap between germline ends came to 17 bases. Looked up from germline, CDR1 is SGHVS and CDR2 is FQNEAQ. The CDR3 is CASSLVVGGGSGANVLTF. The CDR3 region has the DNA TGTGCCAGCAGCTTAGTAGTAGGGGGGGGCTCGGGGGCCAACGTCCTGACTTTC.

The V gene is TRBV5-6, the J gene TRBJ2-7, with a tentative D call TRBD1 (6 bases). CDR1 and CDR2 (germline): SGHDT, YYEEEE. This CDR3 comprises 16 residues. V gave up 0 bases and J gave up 0 bases, with 13 bases separating them. CDR3 sequence reads: CASSLAGQGHSYEQYV. The CDR3 DNA follows: TGTGCCAGCAGCTTGGCCGGGCAGGGGCACTCCTACGAGCAGTACGTC.

The rearrangement uses TRBV7-9 and TRBJ2-1; perhaps TRBD2 as D (5 bases). The germline CDR1 and CDR2 sequences are SEHNR and FQNEAQ (reference sequence). The CDR3 runs to 14 residues. Trimming took 3 bases from V and 5 from J, leaving 11 bases between them. CDR3 DNA: TGTGCCAGCAGCTTCTCTGGGAGAAACAATGAGCAGTTCTTC. Encoded protein: CASSFSGRNNEQFF. Drawing the rest from reference TRBV7-9 and TRBJ2-1, the complete variable domain is DTGVSQNPRHKITKRGQNVTFRCDPISEHNRLYWYRQTLGQGPEFLTYFQNEAQLEKSRLLSDRFSAERPKGSFSTLEIQRTEQGDSAMYLCASSFSGRNNEQFFGPGTRLTVL.

This sequence joins TRBV19 and TRBJ2-2; 7 bases fit TRBD1. The germline gives CDR1 LNHDA, CDR2 SQIVND (reference sequence). This CDR3 spans 14 amino acids. J was trimmed by 2 bases and V by 4 bases; bases with no gene match: 1. This CDR3 reads CASSRDRNTGELFF. As DNA, the CDR3 is TGTGCCAGTAGTAGGGACAGAAACACCGGGGAGCTGTTTTTT.

The J gene is TRBJ1-4, the V gene TRBV18, with D uncertain. Trimming stripped 1 base from V and 7 bases from J, with 7 bases between. The CDR3 contains 13 residues. The germline CDR1 and CDR2 sequences are KGHSH and LQKENI. The CDR3 protein is CASSPQRGEKLFF. In DNA, the CDR3 is TGTGCCAGCTCACCACAGCGGGGTGAAAAACTGTTTTTT.

The sample holds a few counts of this clone. The V and J genes are TRBV2 and TRBJ1-6; 7 nucleotides match TRBD1. CDR3 length: 16 residues. Trimming cost V 6 bases and J 3 bases; bases outside gene matches: 8. CDR1 and CDR2 from the germline V gene are SNHLY and FYNNEI. The CDR3 nucleotides are TGTGCCAGCAGAATCGGGACAGCAAACTATAATTCACCCCTCCACTTT. This translates into CASRIGTANYNSPLHF.

This clone was found once. V and J are TRBV27 and TRBJ2-1, with a tentative D call TRBD2 (5 bases). The V end lost 5 bases, the J end lost 9 bases, and 8 bases lay between the germline ends. CDR3 size: 11 residues. Per germline, CDR1 MNHEY and CDR2 SMNVEV (reference sequence). The CDR3 coding sequence is TGTGCCAGCAGTCGGGGTGGTGAGCAGTTCTTC. As protein: CASSRGGEQFF.

This clone was observed a few times. The chain is built from TRBV4-1 and TRBJ2-1; TRBD2 aligns across 11 bases. Trimming took 5 bases from V and 8 from J; bases not matched to a gene: 8. The CDR3 contains 15 residues. The germline CDR1 and CDR2 sequences are MGHRA and YSYEKL. The CDR3 region is CASSLLAGVFYEQFF. CDR3 DNA sequence: TGCGCCAGCAGCTTACTAGCGGGGGTGTTTTATGAGCAGTTCTTC.

The V call is TRBV10-2, the J call TRBJ2-1, with 7 bases matching TRBD1. With 8 bases clipped from V and 6 bases from J, the junction kept 7 bases outside the gene matches. This CDR3 contains 13 residues. The germline V gene encodes CDR1 WSHSY and CDR2 SAAADI. Here the CDR3 DNA reads TGCGCCAGCTGCGGACAGGCGGGCAATGAGCAGTTCTTC. It codes for CASCGQAGNEQFF.

The V call is TRBV6-1, the J call TRBJ2-5; TRBD2 matches 12 bases. The CDR3 has 18 amino acids. Germline values: CDR1 MNHNS, CDR2 SASEGT. Trimming took 6 bases from V and 0 from J; bases not matched to a gene: 11. The CDR3 reads CASSELAGGSFYQETQYF. The CDR3 DNA reads as TGTGCCAGCAGCGAACTAGCGGGGGGCTCCTTCTACCAAGAGACCCAGTACTTC.